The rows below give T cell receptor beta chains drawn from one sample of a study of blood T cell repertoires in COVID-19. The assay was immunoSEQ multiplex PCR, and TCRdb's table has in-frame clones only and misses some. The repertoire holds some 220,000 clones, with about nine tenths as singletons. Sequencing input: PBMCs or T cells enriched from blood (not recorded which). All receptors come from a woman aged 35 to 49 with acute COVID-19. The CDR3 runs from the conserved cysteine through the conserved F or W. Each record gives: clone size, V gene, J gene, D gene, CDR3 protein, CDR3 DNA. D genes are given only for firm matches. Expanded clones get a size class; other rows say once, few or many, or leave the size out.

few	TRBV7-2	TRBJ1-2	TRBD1	CASSPRTGFNYGYTF	TGTGCCAGCAGTCCCAGGACAGGCTTTAACTATGGCTACACCTTC
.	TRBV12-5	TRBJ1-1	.	CASGLHSVLRTEAFF	TGTGCTAGTGGTCTCCATTCGGTCCTTCGCACTGAAGCTTTCTTT
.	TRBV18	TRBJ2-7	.	CASSPDSPEQYF	TGTGCCAGCTCCCCCGACAGCCCGGAGCAGTACTTC
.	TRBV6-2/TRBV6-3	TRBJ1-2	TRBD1	CASSVGRGPSNYGYTF	TGTGCCAGCAGTGTAGGCAGGGGGCCGTCAAACTATGGCTACACCTTC
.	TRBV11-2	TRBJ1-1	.	CASSLGAGSEAFF	TGTGCCAGCAGCTTAGGAGCGGGCTCTGAAGCTTTCTTT
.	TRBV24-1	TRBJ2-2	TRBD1	CATSDLGAGGNTGELFF	TGTGCCACCAGTGATTTGGGTGCAGGGGGGAACACCGGGGAGCTGTTTTTT
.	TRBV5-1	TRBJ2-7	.	CASRPGGSGYEQYF	TGCGCCAGCCGCCCCGGGGGTTCCGGTTACGAGCAGTACTTC
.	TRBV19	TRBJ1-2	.	CASSPAADSYGYTF	TGTGCCAGTAGCCCCGCGGCGGACAGCTATGGCTACACCTTC
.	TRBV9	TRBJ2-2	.	CASSPRVYTGELFF	TGTGCCAGCAGCCCCCGTGTTTACACCGGGGAGCTGTTTTTT
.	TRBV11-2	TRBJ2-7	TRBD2	CASSLFYGGSSYEQYF	TGTGCCAGCAGCTTATTTTACGGGGGGAGCTCCTACGAGCAGTACTTC
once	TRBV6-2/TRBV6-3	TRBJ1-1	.	CASSYSTGSTEAFF	TGTGCCAGCAGTTACTCGACGGGGAGTACTGAAGCTTTCTTT
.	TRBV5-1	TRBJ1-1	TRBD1	CASSPVTQGANEAFF	TGCGCCAGCAGCCCAGTAACCCAGGGGGCGAATGAAGCTTTCTTT
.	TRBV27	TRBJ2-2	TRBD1	CASSLSGTANTGELFF	TGTGCCAGCAGTTTATCAGGGACAGCCAACACCGGGGAGCTGTTTTTT
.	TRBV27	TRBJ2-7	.	CASTIRPGDYEQYF	TGTGCCAGCACTATTCGACCCGGGGACTACGAGCAGTACTTC
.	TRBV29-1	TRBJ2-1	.	CSVEAGRRRQSNEQFF	TGCAGCGTTGAAGCGGGGAGGAGGAGGCAGAGCAATGAGCAGTTCTTC
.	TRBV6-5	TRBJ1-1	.	CATIRRRGTEAFF	TGTGCCACCATAAGGAGGCGCGGCACTGAAGCTTTCTTT
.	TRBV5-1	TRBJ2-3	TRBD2	CASSLGTSGRQYF	TGCGCCAGCAGCTTGGGGACTAGCGGGCGGCAGTATTTT
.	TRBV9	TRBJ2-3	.	CASSVRGGWADTQYF	TGTGCCAGCAGCGTAAGGGGGGGCTGGGCGGATACGCAGTATTTT
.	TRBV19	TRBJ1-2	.	CASSILGADYGYTF	TGTGCCAGTAGTATTTTGGGGGCTGACTATGGCTACACCTTC
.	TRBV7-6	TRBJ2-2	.	CASKAYRDPGELFF	TGTGCCAGCAAAGCTTATAGAGATCCCGGGGAGCTGTTTTTT